Listed here are 9 T cell receptor beta chains from one sample, sequenced in a study of blood T cells in healthy people across ages. A second PCR of about 7 to 12 cycles used a sample-barcoded 5' primer and a J-beta primer mix. TCRdb reprocessed the 5' RACE reads via MiXCR and lists one record per CDR3 protein. Of some 900,000 distinct CDR3 sequences listed, roughly 52% were seen once; the top ten hold 10% to 15%. Sequencing was done on a sample of blood. The source of these receptors is a man aged 25-40 years in good health.

This clonotype was observed a single time. The chain recombines TRBV6-5 with TRBJ2-1, with D perhaps being TRBD1 or TRBD2 (6 bases each). Per germline, CDR1 MNHEY and CDR2 SVGAGI. V was clipped by 5 bases and J by 6 bases, with 17 bases between them. The CDR3 covers 15 residues. CDR3: CASSPVGGRVNEQFF. DNA for the CDR3: TGTGCCAGCAGTCCCGTGGGGGGCCGGGTCAATGAGCAGTTCTTC.

The chain recombines TRBV20-1 with TRBJ2-7, with D perhaps TRBD1 or TRBD2 (5 bases each). Germline CDR1 reads DFQATT; CDR2 reads SNEGSKA (reference sequence). V dropped 3 bases and J dropped 2 bases, with 11 bases sitting between them. The CDR3 runs 13 residues. CDR3 region: CSASQGPAYEQYF. DNA of the CDR3: TGCAGTGCTAGTCAGGGACCGGCCTACGAGCAGTACTTC.

This clonotype was recorded a few times. This chain uses TRBV7-9 with TRBJ2-1, with 12 nucleotides matching TRBD2. The CDR3 loop spans 17 amino acids. The V gene end was trimmed by 5 bases and the J gene end by 5 bases; junction bases not matched to a gene: 10. Germline CDR1 is SEHNR and CDR2 is FQNEAQ (reference sequence). DNA of the CDR3: TGTGCCAGCAGCCGATCGACTAGCGGGGGCCAAAACAATGAGCAGTTCTTC. This gives the protein CASSRSTSGGQNNEQFF.

For this clonotype: The junction does not match germline at one end; this may be a read error. The CDR3 is CASSSQGVRDIQYF. The DNA for the CDR3 is TGTGCAAGCAGCTCCCAGGGGGTACGGGACATTCAGTACTTC. This chain joins TRBV7-2 and TRBJ2-4, with 7 bases identical to TRBD1. This CDR3 is 14 amino acids long. CDR1 and CDR2 (germline): SGHTA, FQGNSA.

CDR3 loop: CASSPQYTGELFF. CDR3 nucleotides: TGTGCCAGCAGCCCACAGTACACCGGGGAGCTGTTTTTT. This chain joins TRBV6-1 and TRBJ2-2; D not resolved. This CDR3 comprises 13 residues. Germline V gene data show CDR1 as MNHNS and CDR2 as SASEGT. With 6 bases removed from V and 3 bases from J, the gap between germline ends came to 8 bases.

V gene TRBV10-3 combines with J gene TRBJ2-7; 7 bases are a match to TRBD1. Germline V gene sequence: CDR1 ENHRY, CDR2 SYGVKD. V gave up 4 bases and J gave up 0 bases; unmatched junction bases: 9. The CDR3 has 16 amino acids. CDR3 loop: CAISGTGTAASYEQYF. CDR3 DNA: TGTGCCATCAGTGGTACCGGGACAGCTGCCTCCTACGAGCAGTACTTC.

The chain combines TRBV5-5 with TRBJ2-2; TRBD1 matches 10 bases. After removal of 0 bases from V and 4 bases from J, the junction contained 9 bases not matched to a gene. Germline V gives CDR1 SGHKS, CDR2 YYEKEE (reference sequence). The CDR3 is 18 residues long. CDR3 in amino acids: CASSLEGTGAPGTGELFF. The CDR3 DNA is TGTGCCAGCAGCTTGGAGGGGACAGGGGCCCCGGGCACCGGGGAGCTGTTTTTT.

V usage is TRBV7-9 and J usage is TRBJ1-5; D is undetermined. CDR3 length: 12 residues. V lost 1 base and J lost 6, with 4 bases in between. CDR1 and CDR2 from the germline V gene are SEHNR and FQNEAQ (reference sequence). Here the CDR3 reads CASSLGIQPQHF. The CDR3 nucleotides are TGTGCCAGCAGCTTAGGGATTCAGCCCCAGCATTTT.

Only a few counts were recorded for this clonotype. The chain employs TRBV3-1 and TRBJ2-5; 7 bases are a match to TRBD2. This CDR3 has 15 residues. V gave up 2 bases and J gave up 5 bases; unmatched junction bases: 8. Germline V lookup: CDR1 LGHDT, CDR2 YNNKEL (reference sequence). CDR3: CASSQRVTSIETQYF. In DNA form, the CDR3 reads TGTGCCAGCAGCCAAAGGGTGACTAGCATCGAGACCCAGTACTTC.